This TCR beta chain was found in a study of kidney transplant recipient with SARS-CoV-2 infection. CDR3 size: 16 residues. The V end was cut by 5 bases, the J end by 4 bases, with 18 bases between. The germline V gene encodes CDR1 MNHEY and CDR2 SVGEGT. TCRdb reprocessed the reads with MiXCR, giving one entry per CDR3 protein. The table lists under 300,000 distinct CDR3 sequences, about 30% of them singletons, with about 7% in the top ten. This clonotype was seen many times. The TCR was taken from a male patient in his thirties who had COVID-19 and was a kidney transplant recipient. T cells may partly derive from the graft donor. V usage is TRBV6-2 or TRBV6-3 and J usage is TRBJ1-5; TRBD1 might be the D (5 bases). Specimen: a blood sample, collected at baseline and between days 110 and 120 from a kidney transplant recipient. The CDR3 is CASSPRTGTKNQPQHF. The DNA for the CDR3 is TGTGCCAGCAGTCCGAGGACCGGGACCAAAAATCAGCCCCAGCATTTT.